One sample yielded the 32 T cell receptor beta chains listed below, sequenced in a study of blood T cells in healthy people across ages. PCR was performed a second time for roughly 7 to 11 cycles using a sample-barcoded 5' primer and a J-beta primer mix. Using its own MiXCR run on the 5' RACE reads, TCRdb lists one record per CDR3 protein. The sample includes some 1.7 million distinct CDR3 sequences, 28% of them seen just once. The source material was blood. All receptors come from a woman in her twenties or thirties in good health.

There are a few counts of this clonotype. The V call is TRBV6-2 or TRBV6-3, the J call TRBJ2-1; tentatively, D is TRBD2 (5 bases). The CDR3 consists of 13 residues. Per the germline V gene, CDR1 is MNHEY and CDR2 is SVGEGT. The CDR3 nucleotides read TGTGCAGTCCGGGATAGCTCCTACAATGAGCAGTTCTTC. This gives the protein CAVRDSSYNEQFF.

This clonotype has more than one count but fewer than ten. This chain connects TRBV20-1 to TRBJ2-5; 8 bases align to TRBD1. V shed 2 bases, J shed 5 bases, and the junction held 16 bases outside the gene matches. Germline V gives CDR1 DFQATT, CDR2 SNEGSKA (reference sequence). The CDR3 spans 17 residues. The CDR3 bases are TGCAGTGCTAGAATACTGCGACAGGGGCTGGGTGAGGAGACCCAGTACTTC. Its translation is CSARILRQGLGEETQYF.

The chain has TRBV7-2 and TRBJ2-1, with 11 bases aligning to TRBD2. V was clipped by 5 bases and J by 15 bases; unmatched bases: 9. CDR3 length: 13 residues. From germline, CDR1 is SGHTA and CDR2 FQGNSA. This CDR3 reads CASSPTLAGGMFF. CDR3 DNA: TGTGCCAGCAGCCCGACCCTAGCGGGGGGAATGTTCTTC.

Of note for this clonotype: It may be a read error: a sequence one base away is much more abundant. The chain uses TRBV6-5 and TRBJ2-4; no clear D. The end of the DNA is better explained by TRBJ2-7, so the J call may be wrong. This CDR3 is built from 14 residues. Germline CDR1 and CDR2: MNHEY and SVGAGI. This CDR3 reads CASSCTVSRNEQYF. The CDR3 nucleotides read TGTGCCAGCAGCTGCACAGTATCGAGAAACGAGCAGTACTTC.

This clonotype was observed at least ten times. This chain connects TRBV5-1 to TRBJ2-5, with D maybe TRBD2 (6 bases). V was trimmed by 5 bases and J by 1 base, leaving 18 bases between them. The CDR3 covers 16 residues. Germline V gives CDR1 SGHRS, CDR2 YFSETQ. The CDR3 loop is CASRDGVAVTQETQYF. CDR3 sequence (DNA): TGCGCCAGCAGGGATGGGGTAGCGGTGACCCAAGAGACCCAGTACTTC.

The rearrangement links TRBV5-1 to TRBJ1-2; 8 positions match TRBD1. V dropped 3 bases and J dropped 7; count of bases not matched to a gene: 17. This CDR3 is built from 17 residues. Germline-derived CDR1 and CDR2 are SGHRS and YFSETQ. CDR3 in DNA: TGCGCCAGCAGCTCGGGCGGACAGGGATTAAAACGGAGTGGCTACACCTTC. This translates into CASSSGGQGLKRSGYTF.

In this sample, this clonotype turned up a few times. The CDR3 sequence: CASRGERGGTGELFF. The CDR3 DNA follows: TGTGCCAGCAGAGGGGAGCGGGGGGGCACCGGGGAGCTGTTTTTT. The V call is TRBV7-2, the J call TRBJ2-2; 10 bases match TRBD2. Germline lookup yields CDR1 SGHTA and CDR2 FQGNSA. Trimming took 6 bases from V and 4 from J; bases not matched to a gene: 5. The CDR3 extends over 15 amino acids.

This clonotype appeared a single time. A much larger clone sits a single nucleotide away, making a read error possible. The chain employs TRBV20-1 and TRBJ2-1; D perhaps matches TRBD1 (5 bases). The DNA end is a closer match to TRBJ2-7, so the J assignment may be wrong. This CDR3 is 14 amino acids long. Germline loops: CDR1 DFQATT, CDR2 SNEGSKA (reference sequence). The CDR3 region is CSASFRASYNEQYF. The CDR3 DNA is TGCAGTGCTAGTTTCAGGGCCTCCTACAATGAGCAGTACTTC.

This clonotype was found a few times. The V and J genes are TRBV5-5 and TRBJ2-3; no definite D call. Germline values: CDR1 SGHKS, CDR2 YYEKEE (reference sequence). The CDR3 extends over 16 amino acids. V was cut by 4 bases and J by 2 bases, with 17 bases left in between. CDR3 sequence reads: CASSASGLWVTDTQYF. The CDR3 DNA follows: TGTGCCAGCAGCGCGTCGGGTCTTTGGGTCACAGATACGCAGTATTTT. The full variable domain, completed using reference TRBV5-5 and TRBJ2-3, is DAGVTQSPTHLIKTRGQQVTLRCSPISGHKSVSWYQQVLGQGPQFIFQYYEKEERGRGNFPDRFSARQFPNYSSELNVNALLLGDSALYLCASSASGLWVTDTQYFGPGTRLTVL.

About this clonotype: One junction end does not reproduce the germline sequence, and a read error may be involved. The chain uses TRBV5-1 and TRBJ2-6; D is possibly TRBD1 or TRBD2 (5 bases each). CDR3 length equals 16 residues. CDR1 is SGHRS and CDR2 is YFSETQ in the germline V gene. The CDR3 loop is CASSLTGGSGANVLAF. CDR3 nucleotide sequence: TGCGCCAGCAGCTTGACAGGAGGCTCTGGGGCCAACGTCCTGGCTTTC.

The chain uses TRBV29-1 and TRBJ1-2; possibly TRBD1 for D (5 bases). Germline V CDR1 and CDR2: SQVTM, ANQGSEA. This CDR3 has 11 amino acids. V lost 7 bases, J lost 4 bases, and 10 bases lay in between. CDR3 sequence (DNA): TGCAGCGGGGAAGGGGCCTATGGCTACACCTTC. Amino acids: CSGEGAYGYTF. The full variable domain, completed using reference TRBV29-1 and TRBJ1-2, is SAVISQKPSRDICQRGTSLTIQCQVDSQVTMMFWYRQQPGQSLTLIATANQGSEATYESGFVIDKFPISRPNLTFSTLTVSNMSPEDSSIYLCSGEGAYGYTFGSGTRLTVV.

As for this clonotype: Just one base apart from a much larger clone, this may be a read error. The J gene is TRBJ2-5, the V gene TRBV20-1; TRBD1 is a possible D gene (5 bases). Trimming pared 7 bases from V and 0 bases from J, leaving 18 bases between. The CDR3 runs to 15 residues. Germline CDR1 reads DFQATT; CDR2 reads SNEGSKA (reference sequence). The CDR3 sequence: CSVSLKGHNQETQYF. CDR3 coding DNA: TGCAGTGTTAGCCTCAAAGGACACAACCAAGAGACCCAGTACTTC.

This chain connects TRBV12-3 or TRBV12-4 to TRBJ2-3; 7 bases line up with TRBD1. This CDR3 contains 15 residues. V shed 4 bases and J 4 bases; nucleotides not matched to a gene: 8. The CDR3 nucleotides read TGTGCCAGCAGTTCCGGGACAGTGAGCGCAGATACGCAGTATTTT. Translation gives CASSSGTVSADTQYF.

This clonotype was picked up a small number of times. The rearrangement links TRBV4-1 to TRBJ2-7; tentatively, D is TRBD2 (6 bases). Between the trimmed V and J ends, which lost 0 bases and 4 bases, there was a span of 16 bases. Germline lookup yields CDR1 MGHRA and CDR2 YSYEKL. The CDR3 has 16 residues. The CDR3 here is CASSQDFGGLRYEQYF. Written as DNA, the CDR3 is TGCGCCAGCAGCCAAGACTTCGGGGGTTTGAGGTACGAGCAGTACTTC.

Here the CDR3 reads CAISEWFGYTF. The CDR3 DNA reads as TGTGCCATCAGTGAGTGGTTTGGCTACACCTTC. The chain combines TRBV10-3 with TRBJ1-2; no reliable D call. The length of the CDR3 is 11 residues. Germline V gene data show CDR1 as ENHRY and CDR2 as SYGVKD. With 1 base removed from V and 7 bases from J, the gap between germline ends came to 4 bases.

This clonotype was counted once. The chain carries TRBV29-1 and TRBJ1-1, with 8 bases fitting TRBD1. V lost 7 bases, J lost 1 base, and 5 bases stayed unmatched. This CDR3 has 13 residues. Per germline, CDR1 SQVTM and CDR2 ANQGSEA. DNA for the CDR3: TGCAGCGCTCAGACAGGGGCGAACACTGAAGCTTTCTTT. Amino acid sequence: CSAQTGANTEAFF.

The rearrangement joins TRBV7-9 to TRBJ2-7; D could derive from TRBD1 or TRBD2 (6 bases each). V was trimmed by 0 bases and J by 3 bases, leaving 15 bases between them. From germline, CDR1 is SEHNR and CDR2 FQNEAQ (reference sequence). CDR3 length equals 16 residues. Here the CDR3 reads CASSLALTGANYEQYF. CDR3 in DNA: TGTGCCAGCAGCTTAGCGCTAACGGGGGCAAACTACGAGCAGTACTTC.

This clonotype was detected only a few times. This chain connects TRBV18 to TRBJ1-5, with D possibly TRBD1 on 5 matching bases. CDR1 is KGHSH, CDR2 LQKENI, per germline. V was shortened by 6 bases and J by 0 bases, with 12 bases between the two germline ends. This CDR3 region has 15 residues. CDR3 nucleotide sequence: TGTGCCAGCTCCCTGGACAACCTTAGCAATCAGCCCCAGCATTTT. This sequence encodes CASSLDNLSNQPQHF. Looking up the rest from reference TRBV18 and TRBJ1-5 gives the full variable domain: NAGVMQNPRHLVRRRGQEARLRCSPMKGHSHVYWYRQLPEEGLKFMVYLQKENIIDESGMPKERFSAEFPKEGPSILRIQQVVRGDSAAYFCASSLDNLSNQPQHFGDGTRLSIL.

The chain joins TRBV2 to TRBJ2-1; 9 bases match TRBD1. The length of the CDR3 is 16 residues. The V gene's germline CDR1 is SNHLY and CDR2 FYNNEI. J was trimmed by 1 base and V by 6 bases; bases with no gene match: 7. The CDR3 loop is CASRSGQGNSYNEQFF. CDR3 bases: TGTGCCAGCAGGTCCGGACAGGGGAATTCCTACAATGAGCAGTTCTTC.

This chain uses TRBV6-6 with TRBJ2-5; tentatively, D is TRBD2 (6 bases). Germline lookup yields CDR1 MNHNY and CDR2 SVGAGI (reference sequence). The CDR3 has 13 amino acids. V lost 2 bases and J 4 bases, leaving 8 bases between the germline ends. The chain's CDR3 is CASSYPEGETQYF. DNA of the CDR3: TGTGCCAGCAGTTACCCGGAGGGAGAGACCCAGTACTTC.

This clonotype was detected a few times. The chain combines TRBV20-1 with TRBJ1-2; D is ambiguous. This CDR3 has 15 amino acids. CDR1 and CDR2 (germline): DFQATT, SNEGSKA (reference sequence). The germline V and J ends were trimmed by 5 bases and 6 bases, with 22 bases remaining between them. The CDR3 is CSAPTTLARRDGYTF. DNA of the CDR3: TGCAGTGCTCCCACCACATTGGCAAGAAGAGATGGCTACACCTTC.

This chain connects TRBV28 to TRBJ2-3; 8 bases line up with TRBD2. The V gene's germline CDR1 is MDHEN and CDR2 SYDVKM. The V and J ends lost 6 bases and 0 bases, in that order; junction bases with no gene match: 11. The CDR3 runs 17 residues. This CDR3 reads CASSLLGAGGSTDTQYF. Written as DNA, the CDR3 is TGTGCCAGCAGCCTTCTAGGCGCGGGGGGAAGCACAGATACGCAGTATTTT. Full variable domain (missing parts from reference TRBV28 and TRBJ2-3): DVKVTQSSRYLVKRTGEKVFLECVQDMDHENMFWYRQDPGLGLRLIYFSYDVKMKEKGDIPEGYSVSREKKERFSLILESASTNQTSMYLCASSLLGAGGSTDTQYFGPGTRLTVL.

The rearrangement joins TRBV30 to TRBJ2-7; no firm D call. Between the trimmed V and J ends, which lost 5 bases and 0 bases, there was a span of 14 bases. This CDR3 is 14 amino acids long. The V gene's germline CDR1 is GTSNPN and CDR2 SVGIG (reference sequence). The CDR3 sequence is CAWELTESSYEQYF. In DNA form, the CDR3 reads TGTGCCTGGGAGCTTACCGAGAGCTCCTACGAGCAGTACTTC.

The J gene is TRBJ1-1, the V gene TRBV6-6; the D is unclear. CDR3 length: 13 amino acids. Germline assignment: CDR1 MNHNY and CDR2 SVGAGI (reference sequence). The V end lost 4 bases, the J end lost 11 bases, and 17 bases lay between the germline ends. CDR3 sequence reads: CASSFSQAGWAFF. The DNA for the CDR3 is TGTGCCAGCAGTTTTTCCCAAGCCGGGTGGGCTTTCTTT.

The chain employs TRBV6-5 and TRBJ1-2; 7 bases line up with TRBD1. Germline CDR1 reads MNHEY; CDR2 reads SVGAGI. J lost 7 bases, V lost 6 bases, and 5 bases had no gene match. This CDR3 has 12 amino acids. CDR3 sequence: CASRFRGSGYTF. The CDR3, as DNA: TGTGCCAGCAGATTCAGGGGGTCTGGCTACACCTTC.

The chain uses TRBV13 and TRBJ2-5; 7 bases are shared with TRBD2. The J call is uncertain, as TRBJ2-7 better fits the DNA end. Germline lookup yields CDR1 PRHDT and CDR2 FYEKMQ (reference sequence). The CDR3 contains 15 residues. The CDR3 reads CASSPSGGGSIEQYF. CDR3 DNA: TGTGCCAGCAGCCCTTCTGGGGGGGGTTCCATCGAGCAGTACTTC.

This clonotype was seen only a few times. This chain uses TRBV27 with TRBJ2-7; TRBD2 agrees at 7 bases. CDR3 length: 13 residues. Germline CDR1 and CDR2: MNHEY and SMNVEV (reference sequence). Trimming at V came to 3 bases and at J to 7 bases, leaving 6 bases not matched to a gene. The DNA of the CDR3 is TGTGCCAGCAGTTTGTGGCAGGGAGGGGAGCAGTACTTC. Protein sequence: CASSLWQGGEQYF.

There are many counts of this clonotype. V and J are TRBV28 and TRBJ2-7; D assignment may be TRBD1 or TRBD2 (5 bases each). Trimming took 3 bases from V and 0 from J, leaving 12 bases between them. CDR3 length: 15 amino acids. Looked up from germline, CDR1 is MDHEN and CDR2 is SYDVKM. DNA for the CDR3: TGTGCCAGCAGTTTGTCGGGGCATCGCTCCTACGAGCAGTACTTC. Its protein is CASSLSGHRSYEQYF.

The sample holds a few counts of this clonotype. The chain combines TRBV4-3 with TRBJ2-1, with 10 bases matching TRBD1. The CDR3 spans 14 residues. V gave up 4 bases and J gave up 6 bases; unmatched junction bases: 3. Germline loops: CDR1 LGHNA, CDR2 YSLEER. The CDR3 is CASSRDRGINEQFF. The DNA for the CDR3 is TGCGCCAGCAGCCGGGACAGGGGAATCAATGAGCAGTTCTTC.

This clonotype was detected only a few times. J is TRBJ2-3 and V is TRBV10-3; 11 bases line up with TRBD2. Looked up from germline, CDR1 is ENHRY and CDR2 is SYGVKD. The CDR3 is 16 amino acids. The V and J ends lost 6 bases and 4 bases, in that order; junction bases with no gene match: 9. CDR3 residues: CAIRDPGLAVSDTQYF. The CDR3 nucleotides read TGTGCCATCAGGGACCCGGGACTAGCGGTATCAGATACGCAGTATTTT.

There are many counts of this clonotype. This chain links TRBV3-1 with TRBJ2-1; 14 bases are shared with TRBD2. This CDR3 is 15 amino acids long. Germline V lookup: CDR1 LGHDT, CDR2 YNNKEL (reference sequence). J was trimmed by 13 bases and V by 2 bases; bases with no gene match: 7. This chain's CDR3 is CASSQRLAGGTNQFF. The CDR3, as DNA: TGTGCCAGCAGCCAACGACTAGCGGGAGGGACAAACCAGTTCTTC.

This clonotype turned up a few times. V usage is TRBV11-3 and J usage is TRBJ2-3; no firm D call. The CDR3 consists of 12 residues. Trimming left V 5 bases short and J 6 bases short, with 9 bases between. Germline V gene data show CDR1 as SGHNT and CDR2 as YENEEA. For the CDR3, the DNA is TGTGCCAGCAGCGGGCATGTGGATACGCAGTATTTT. Its translation: CASSGHVDTQYF.